The 18 T cell receptor beta chains given below trace back to one sample, sequenced in a study of T cell responses to AZD1222 COVID-19 vaccine. Profiled with immunoSEQ multiplex PCR; TCRdb holds only in-frame clones, not every one. The sample contains fewer than 200,000 clones, 91% of which appear only once. The sample here was peripheral blood, taken on day 0 of AZD1222 vaccination. Receptors originate from an adult in good health.

This chain connects TRBV29-1 to TRBJ1-1; tentatively, D is TRBD1 (5 bases). CDR3 length: 14 residues. Germline values: CDR1 SQVTM, CDR2 ANQGSEA. The ends were cut back, 7 bases at V and 10 bases at J, with 25 bases in the middle. CDR3: CSAYQGYGTQAAFF. CDR3 DNA: TGCAGCGCCTACCAGGGATATGGAACTCAGGCAGCTTTCTTT.

V is TRBV6-5 and J is TRBJ2-7, with 8 bases identical to TRBD1. The CDR3 contains 13 residues. Trimming at V came to 6 bases and at J to 7 bases, leaving 8 bases not matched to a gene. Germline V gene lookup returns CDR1 MNHEY and CDR2 SVGAGI. This CDR3 is CASRSGQVNEQYF. For the CDR3, the DNA is TGTGCCAGCAGATCGGGACAGGTGAATGAGCAGTACTTC.

The V call is TRBV27, the J call TRBJ2-7; no clear D gene. Germline lookup yields CDR1 MNHEY and CDR2 SMNVEV (reference sequence). The germline V and J ends were trimmed by 0 bases and 3 bases, with 6 bases remaining between them. There are 13 residues in the CDR3. The CDR3 DNA is TGTGCCAGCAGTTTATCGCTTCGCTACGAGCAGTACTTC. It codes for CASSLSLRYEQYF.

The rearrangement uses TRBV7-2 and TRBJ2-4, with TRBD1 matching over 8 bases. V lost 5 bases to trimming and J lost 6 bases; unmatched junction nucleotides: 6. The CDR3 covers 14 residues. CDR1 SGHTA and CDR2 FQGNSA come from the germline V gene. CDR3 DNA: TGTGCCAGCAGCATATCAGGACAGGGAAACATTCAGTACTTC. Translated: CASSISGQGNIQYF.

The J gene is TRBJ1-1, the V gene TRBV7-2; D unresolved. V lost 1 base, J lost 2 bases, and 8 bases lay in between. CDR3 length: 14 amino acids. The germline gives CDR1 SGHTA, CDR2 FQGNSA. CDR3 bases: TGTGCCAGCAGCTTAGAAAGGGTAAACACTGAAGCTTTCTTT. Translation: CASSLERVNTEAFF.

The chain has TRBV27 and TRBJ2-7, with D hard to call. Trimming left V 3 bases short and J 0 bases short, with 6 bases between. The CDR3 has 13 residues. Looked up from germline, CDR1 is MNHEY and CDR2 is SMNVEV (reference sequence). This CDR3 reads CASSFLPSYEQYF. For the CDR3, the DNA is TGTGCCAGCAGTTTTCTCCCCTCCTACGAGCAGTACTTC.

The CDR3 loop reads CASSQEGGYRVPTGIDEQYF. CDR3 DNA: TGTGCCAGCAGCCAAGAAGGAGGCTACCGCGTACCTACAGGGATCGACGAGCAGTACTTC. The gene calls are TRBV3-1 (or the pseudogene TRBV3-2) and TRBJ2-7; D might be TRBD1 (6 bases). This CDR3 is built from 20 residues. V shed 0 bases and J shed 5 bases, with 29 bases lying between them. Germline CDR1 and CDR2: LGHDT and YNNKEL (reference sequence).

The J gene is TRBJ2-7, the V gene TRBV10-3; TRBD1 is a possible D gene (6 bases). This CDR3 region has 17 residues. Trimming pared 5 bases from V and 2 bases from J, leaving 22 bases between. CDR1 is ENHRY and CDR2 is SYGVKD in the germline V gene. The CDR3 DNA reads as TGTGCCATCAGTTCCTTCAAAGGACAGCGCGATACCTACGAGCAGTACTTC. Amino acid sequence: CAISSFKGQRDTYEQYF.

This rearrangement joins TRBV7-2 to TRBJ1-3; D is perhaps TRBD1 (5 bases). The CDR3 extends over 16 amino acids. The ends were cut back, 1 base at V and 7 bases at J, with 17 bases in the middle. In germline, CDR1 is SGHTA, CDR2 FQGNSA. CDR3 sequence (DNA): TGTGCCAGCAGCTTAGAGGGTCTTCTTGGGGGGAACACCATATATTTT. It is translated as CASSLEGLLGGNTIYF.

V usage is TRBV6-1 and J usage is TRBJ2-1, with D maybe TRBD2 (5 bases). The CDR3 consists of 13 residues. The germline V gene has CDR1 MNHNS and CDR2 SASEGT. Trimming removed 3 bases from V and 10 bases from J, with 13 bases in between. The CDR3, as DNA: TGTGCCAGCAGTGACCCCAGGAGGTGGGAGCAGTTCTTC. Amino acids: CASSDPRRWEQFF.

The V gene is TRBV23-1, the J gene TRBJ2-1, with a weak D call TRBD2 (7 bases). TRBV23-1 is reported as an ORF; its role is uncertain. The ends were cut back, 4 bases at V and 8 bases at J, with 24 bases in the middle. The CDR3 consists of 17 residues. In DNA form, the CDR3 reads TGCGCCAGCAGTCTTCTCGGGGGGCAGGGGCGTGATGATGAGCAGTTCTTC. This sequence encodes CASSLLGGQGRDDEQFF.

V is TRBV4-3 and J is TRBJ1-2; 7 bases fit TRBD1. V dropped 4 bases and J dropped 3; count of bases not matched to a gene: 8. This CDR3 contains 15 residues. CDR1 LGHNA and CDR2 YSLEER come from the germline V gene. CDR3 bases: TGCGCCAGCAGCCCCACCCGAGGGGGCGACTATGGCTACACCTTC. It is translated as CASSPTRGGDYGYTF.

V and J are TRBV9 and TRBJ2-2; D is unclear. Germline CDR1 reads SGDLS; CDR2 reads YYNGEE. The CDR3 is 14 amino acids. Trimming took 4 bases from V and 3 from J, leaving 10 bases between them. The DNA for the CDR3 is TGTGCCAGCAGCCGGGCCCGACACACCGGGGAGCTGTTTTTT. This encodes CASSRARHTGELFF.

The chain has TRBV5-4 and TRBJ1-6; D is uncertain. Between the trimmed V and J ends, which lost 0 bases and 4 bases, there was a span of 5 bases. This CDR3 comprises 14 residues. In germline, CDR1 is SGHNT, CDR2 YYREEE (reference sequence). Here the CDR3 DNA reads TGTGCCAGCAGCTTGGAACTGTATAATTCACCCCTCCACTTT. Translating gives CASSLELYNSPLHF.

The genes are TRBV7-2 and TRBJ1-5; D perhaps matches TRBD1 (5 bases). V lost 1 base to trimming and J lost 6 bases, with 13 bases between them. This CDR3 has 15 amino acids. Looked up from germline, CDR1 is SGHTA and CDR2 is FQGNSA. The CDR3 DNA reads as TGTGCCAGCAGCTTAGGGGGCCAGGTAGGTCAGCCCCAGCATTTT. Its protein is CASSLGGQVGQPQHF.

The genes are TRBV4-3 and TRBJ2-7, with TRBD2 matching 10 bases. The junction had 6 bases not matched to a gene; V was cut back by 4 bases and J by 3 bases. The CDR3 runs to 15 residues. Germline V gene lookup returns CDR1 LGHNA and CDR2 YSLEER. The CDR3 DNA follows: TGCGCCAGCAGCCCAGGACTAGCGGCTCACTACGAGCAGTACTTC. Protein product: CASSPGLAAHYEQYF.

The CDR3: CASSQEEAAGTEAFF. Here the CDR3 DNA reads TGCGCCAGCAGCCAAGAAGAGGCAGCGGGAACTGAAGCTTTCTTT. V is TRBV4-3 and J is TRBJ1-1; no clear D. Between the trimmed V and J ends, which lost 0 bases and 5 bases, there was a span of 13 bases. CDR3 length: 15 residues. The germline gives CDR1 LGHNA, CDR2 YSLEER.

The chain has TRBV28 and TRBJ2-1; D is unresolved. Germline loops: CDR1 MDHEN, CDR2 SYDVKM. V gave up 6 bases and J gave up 5 bases, with 14 bases separating them. The CDR3 is 14 amino acids. CDR3 sequence: CASSYVNLDNEQFF. As DNA, the CDR3 is TGTGCCAGCAGCTACGTCAACTTGGACAATGAGCAGTTCTTC.